The 30 T cell receptor beta chains below all came from one sample that was sequenced in a study of blood T cell repertoires in COVID-19 (dated by TCRdb to the early 2020s). Libraries were prepared through the immunoSEQ multiplex PCR assay. TCRdb mirrors the immuneACCESS table, restricted to in-frame sequences. Some clones are absent from its copies; in checked studies, under half trace to an unresolved V gene, and the reason for the others is unknown. The sample table records under 200,000 clones; around 87% of these occur just once. The ten largest clones capture 3% to 4% of the sample. The sequencing input was peripheral blood. The receptors here all came from a man younger than 35 with active or convalescent COVID-19.

The chain carries TRBV11-2 and TRBJ1-2; D unclear. This CDR3 has 18 amino acids. Per the germline V gene, CDR1 is SGHAT and CDR2 is FQNNGV. Trimming left V 2 bases short and J 6 bases short, with 25 bases between. The CDR3 here is CASSLRGAAANNIDGYTF. The CDR3, as DNA: TGTGCCAGCAGCTTAAGAGGCGCGGCCGCAAATAACATTGATGGCTACACCTTC.

This clone has only one observation. The V gene is TRBV6-5, the J gene TRBJ1-1; D is unresolved. V was trimmed by 7 bases and J by 1 base, leaving 4 bases between them. CDR1 is MNHEY and CDR2 is SVGAGI in the germline V gene. The CDR3 is 11 amino acids. CDR3 coding DNA: TGTGCCAGCACCGGGAACACTGAAGCTTTCTTT. Encoded protein: CASTGNTEAFF.

The rearrangement links TRBV7-2 to TRBJ2-1, with D uncertain. The CDR3 has 14 amino acids. The germline V and J ends were trimmed by 5 bases and 4 bases, with 12 bases remaining between them. Germline V gene data show CDR1 as SGHTA and CDR2 as FQGNSA. The CDR3 reads CASSMADFYNEQFF. CDR3 nucleotides: TGTGCCAGCAGCATGGCCGACTTTTACAATGAGCAGTTCTTC.

The chain combines TRBV6-5 with TRBJ1-5; D perhaps matches TRBD1 (6 bases). Deletions cut 0 bases from V and 6 bases from J, with 12 bases between. The germline CDR1 and CDR2 sequences are MNHEY and SVGAGI. CDR3 length: 15 residues. CDR3 residues: CASSYSDRRAQPQHF. As DNA, the CDR3 is TGTGCCAGCAGTTACTCGGACAGACGGGCTCAGCCCCAGCATTTT.

This clone occurred a few times. The CDR3 coding sequence is TGTGCCAGCAGCGAGAGGGGGGGAAACACTGAAGCTTTCTTT. Encoded protein: CASSERGGNTEAFF. The rearrangement joins TRBV9 to TRBJ1-1; D may be TRBD1 (6 bases). This CDR3 is built from 14 residues. Trimming left V 3 bases short and J 2 bases short, with 11 bases between. CDR1 SGDLS and CDR2 YYNGEE come from the germline V gene.

The chain joins TRBV7-9 to TRBJ1-1, with D perhaps matching TRBD1 (6 bases). The CDR3 sequence is 16 residues long. V gave up 7 bases and J gave up 0 bases, with 18 bases separating them. The germline V gene has CDR1 SEHNR and CDR2 FQNEAQ (reference sequence). CDR3: CASTTPGVNVNTEAFF. The CDR3 DNA reads as TGTGCCAGCACCACCCCAGGGGTGAACGTGAACACTGAAGCTTTCTTT. Full variable domain (missing parts from reference TRBV7-9 and TRBJ1-1): DTGVSQNPRHKITKRGQNVTFRCDPISEHNRLYWYRQTLGQGPEFLTYFQNEAQLEKSRLLSDRFSAERPKGSFSTLEIQRTEQGDSAMYLCASTTPGVNVNTEAFFGQGTRLTVV.

The chain links TRBV24-1 to TRBJ2-2; 10 bases align to TRBD1. The CDR3 consists of 17 residues. The V gene's germline CDR1 is KGHDR and CDR2 SFDVKD. V was clipped by 3 bases and J by 5 bases; unmatched bases: 8. The CDR3 nucleotides read TGTGCCACCAGTGATCCCAAACCGGGACAGGGGACCGGGGAGCTGTTTTTT. This encodes CATSDPKPGQGTGELFF.

V gene TRBV6-5 combines with J gene TRBJ1-1; weak D call: TRBD1 (6 bases). The CDR3 is 16 amino acids. Trimming left V 2 bases short and J 0 bases short, with 13 bases between. In germline, CDR1 is MNHEY, CDR2 SVGAGI. This chain's CDR3 is CASSYGYRAMNTEAFF. The CDR3 DNA follows: TGTGCCAGCAGTTACGGCTACAGGGCGATGAACACTGAAGCTTTCTTT.

The rearrangement joins TRBV12-3 or TRBV12-4 to TRBJ1-5; D call uncertain. The CDR3 loop spans 12 amino acids. The V end was cut by 7 bases, the J end by 1 base, with 5 bases between. The CDR3 protein is CASTLSNQPQHF. As DNA, the CDR3 is TGTGCCAGCACCCTGAGCAATCAGCCCCAGCATTTT.

This sequence joins TRBV7-2 and TRBJ1-2; 9 bases line up with TRBD1. This CDR3 region has 17 residues. Germline CDR1 and CDR2: SGHTA and FQGNSA. Trimming removed 2 bases from V and 5 bases from J; junction bases left unmatched: 12. In DNA, the CDR3 is TGTGCCAGCAGCTTATTCGCCGGGACAGGGTATGGGTATGGCTACACCTTC. Its protein product is CASSLFAGTGYGYGYTF.

Only a few counts were recorded for this clone. A junction boundary mismatches the germline segment, possibly from a read error. This chain joins TRBV20-1 and TRBJ2-7; 9 bases align to TRBD1. The CDR3 contains 15 residues. CDR1 is DFQATT and CDR2 is SNEGSKA in the germline V gene (reference sequence). The CDR3 region has the DNA TGCAGTGCTAATGAGGCGGGACAGGGTAACCTCCAGGCGGTTTTC. It encodes CSANEAGQGNLQAVF.

The chain uses TRBV5-5 and TRBJ1-5, with TRBD1 as a possible D gene (5 bases). Trimming left V 7 bases short and J 7 bases short, with 18 bases between. This CDR3 has 14 amino acids. CDR1 and CDR2 from the germline V gene are SGHKS and YYEKEE (reference sequence). This CDR3 is CASSVLGGRQPQHF. CDR3 sequence (DNA): TGTGCCAGCTCCGTTCTCGGGGGTCGACAGCCCCAGCATTTT.

The V gene is TRBV28, the J gene TRBJ1-6, with D unresolved. The CDR3 spans 16 residues. The V and J ends lost 6 bases and 7 bases respectively, with 19 bases between them. Germline CDR1 reads MDHEN; CDR2 reads SYDVKM. The DNA of the CDR3 is TGTGCCAGCAGCGACGCGGGGTCGGGCCTGAATTCACCCCTCCACTTT. This sequence encodes CASSDAGSGLNSPLHF.

A single count supports this clone. CDR3 sequence (DNA): TGTGCCAGCTCACAAAACTCGATGGACACTGAAGCTTTCTTT. Protein sequence: CASSQNSMDTEAFF. This chain uses TRBV18 with TRBJ1-1; D not resolved. The V gene's germline CDR1 is KGHSH and CDR2 LQKENI. The germline V and J ends were trimmed by 4 bases and 3 bases, with 12 bases remaining between them. The CDR3 consists of 14 residues.

The chain uses TRBV5-4 and TRBJ2-1; 8 bases line up with TRBD1. Trimming cost V 4 bases and J 9 bases; bases outside gene matches: 9. The CDR3 contains 14 residues. CDR1 SGHNT and CDR2 YYREEE come from the germline V gene (reference sequence). This CDR3 reads CASSRTRQGLEQFF. CDR3 DNA sequence: TGTGCCAGCAGCCGGACAAGACAGGGGCTTGAGCAGTTCTTC.

This clone was counted a single time. This chain connects TRBV7-8 to TRBJ2-1; 10 bases fit TRBD1. With V trimmed by 3 bases and J by 0 bases, 5 bases remained unmatched. CDR1 is SGHVS, CDR2 FQNEAQ, per germline. The CDR3 consists of 17 residues. The CDR3 DNA follows: TGTGCCAGCAGCTTCGGGACAGGGGTTTCCTCCTACAATGAGCAGTTCTTC. It specifies CASSFGTGVSSYNEQFF.

This rearrangement joins TRBV6-5 to TRBJ1-6, with D unclear. Trimming removed 6 bases from V and 7 bases from J, with 10 bases in between. The CDR3 extends over 13 amino acids. Germline V lookup: CDR1 MNHEY, CDR2 SVGAGI. The CDR3 loop is CASSVERNSPLHF. The CDR3 nucleotides are TGTGCCAGCAGCGTCGAGAGGAATTCACCCCTCCACTTT.

The rearrangement links TRBV19 to TRBJ1-1; maybe TRBD1 (6 bases). V was clipped by 7 bases and J by 0 bases, with 21 bases between them. The CDR3 runs 17 residues. Looked up from germline, CDR1 is LNHDA and CDR2 is SQIVND (reference sequence). The CDR3 sequence is CASTERGWALVNTEAFF. CDR3 DNA sequence: TGTGCCAGTACCGAGAGGGGGTGGGCCCTTGTGAACACTGAAGCTTTCTTT.

J is TRBJ2-1 and V is TRBV30; the match to TRBD2 covers 9 bases. The germline V gene encodes CDR1 GTSNPN and CDR2 SVGIG (reference sequence). V was pared by 2 bases and J by 15 bases, with 5 bases of the junction left unmatched. The CDR3 is made up of 11 amino acids. The CDR3 sequence: CAWSHGREGFF. For the CDR3, the DNA is TGTGCCTGGAGTCATGGGCGGGAGGGGTTCTTC. The whole variable domain, remainder taken from reference TRBV30 and TRBJ2-1, is SQTIHQWPATLVQPVGSPLSLECTVEGTSNPNLYWYRQAAGRGLQLLFYSVGIGQISSEVPQNLSASRPQDRQFILSSKKLLLSDSGFYLCAWSHGREGFFGPGTRLTVL.

The chain uses TRBV11-2 and TRBJ1-6; 8 bases match TRBD1. V gave up 5 bases and J gave up 9 bases; unmatched junction bases: 6. The CDR3 consists of 14 residues. Germline values: CDR1 SGHAT, CDR2 FQNNGV. The CDR3 is CASSPGQEVSPLHF. In DNA, the CDR3 is TGTGCCAGCAGCCCGGGACAGGAGGTTTCACCCCTCCACTTT.

The chain joins TRBV3-1 (or the pseudogene TRBV3-2) to TRBJ1-4; 7 bases map to TRBD1. This CDR3 spans 14 amino acids. Germline V CDR1 and CDR2: LGHDT, YNNKEL (reference sequence). The V and J ends lost 4 bases and 5 bases, in that order; junction bases with no gene match: 4. The CDR3 sequence: CASSPLTGNEKLFF. Here the CDR3 DNA reads TGTGCCAGCAGCCCTCTGACAGGGAATGAAAAACTGTTTTTT.

This chain uses TRBV2 with TRBJ1-2; D call uncertain. The CDR3 sequence is 11 residues long. V shed 3 bases and J shed 8 bases, with 7 bases lying between them. Germline lookup yields CDR1 SNHLY and CDR2 FYNNEI. The CDR3 is CASSDRVGYTF. The CDR3 region has the DNA TGTGCCAGCAGTGATCGGGTGGGCTACACCTTC.

This clone was seen a single time. This sample also contains other DNA sequences that code for the same CDR3. The V call is TRBV6-5, the J call TRBJ2-7; 8 bases fit TRBD2. V lost 6 bases and J lost 1; bases outside the gene matches: 8. The CDR3 runs to 15 residues. Per germline, CDR1 MNHEY and CDR2 SVGAGI. The CDR3 coding sequence is TGTGCCAGCAGCCGAACTAGCGGTGCTTCCTACGAGCAGTACGTC. Amino acid sequence: CASSRTSGASYEQYV.

This rearrangement joins TRBV19 to TRBJ1-1; TRBD1 aligns across 7 bases. Losses at the gene ends were 5 bases for V and 2 bases for J; bases not matched to a gene: 5. CDR1 is LNHDA, CDR2 SQIVND, per germline (reference sequence). The CDR3 is 14 amino acids. The CDR3 DNA reads as TGTGCCAGTAGTGTACAGGGGAGAAACACTGAAGCTTTCTTT. Translating gives CASSVQGRNTEAFF.

This sequence joins TRBV25-1 and TRBJ1-2; D gene ambiguous. The germline gives CDR1 MGHDK, CDR2 SYGVNS. V was pared by 5 bases and J by 5 bases, with 15 bases between. The CDR3 sequence is 14 residues long. The CDR3 coding sequence is TGTGCCAGCAGTTTCTCGACAAATACTTATGGCTACACCTTC. As protein: CASSFSTNTYGYTF.

This chain joins TRBV19 and TRBJ2-1; 8 bases line up with TRBD2. V lost 5 bases to trimming and J lost 7 bases; unmatched junction nucleotides: 7. Germline-derived CDR1 and CDR2 are LNHDA and SQIVND (reference sequence). The length of the CDR3 is 14 residues. The CDR3 coding sequence is TGTGCCAGTAGTCTGAGGACTAGCTGGAATGAGCAGTTCTTC. This sequence encodes CASSLRTSWNEQFF.

The rearrangement links TRBV30 to TRBJ1-2; D remains unclear. Germline CDR1 is GTSNPN and CDR2 is SVGIG (reference sequence). The CDR3 has 15 amino acids. V lost 0 bases and J 1 base, leaving 12 bases between the germline ends. The CDR3 region has the DNA TGTGCCTGGAGTGTATCAATAGCCGTTAACTATGGCTACACCTTC. Protein product: CAWSVSIAVNYGYTF.

The chain has TRBV11-3 and TRBJ2-6; D gene uncertain. The germline V gene encodes CDR1 SGHNT and CDR2 YENEEA. CDR3 length: 14 residues. V lost 4 bases to trimming and J lost 4 bases, with 8 bases between them. CDR3 coding DNA: TGTGCCAGCAGCTCTCCGAGAGGGGCCAACGTCCTGACTTTC. This gives the protein CASSSPRGANVLTF.

The chain recombines TRBV24-1 with TRBJ2-1, with 10 bases fitting TRBD2. This CDR3 is built from 17 residues. CDR1 and CDR2 (germline): KGHDR, SFDVKD. Trimming removed 8 bases from V and 1 base from J; junction bases left unmatched: 10. The CDR3 DNA reads TGTGCCACCAAAAGCGGGGGGGCTCCGGGATCCTACAATGAGCAGTTCTTC. It codes for CATKSGGAPGSYNEQFF.

V and J are TRBV5-1 and TRBJ1-1; D is undetermined. Germline CDR1 SGHRS, CDR2 YFSETQ. The CDR3 has 17 amino acids. The V gene lost 4 bases and the J gene lost 0 bases, with 19 bases spanning the gap. As DNA, the CDR3 is TGCGCCAGCAGCATAGGACTGAACCACCGCATGAACACTGAAGCTTTCTTT. Translated: CASSIGLNHRMNTEAFF.